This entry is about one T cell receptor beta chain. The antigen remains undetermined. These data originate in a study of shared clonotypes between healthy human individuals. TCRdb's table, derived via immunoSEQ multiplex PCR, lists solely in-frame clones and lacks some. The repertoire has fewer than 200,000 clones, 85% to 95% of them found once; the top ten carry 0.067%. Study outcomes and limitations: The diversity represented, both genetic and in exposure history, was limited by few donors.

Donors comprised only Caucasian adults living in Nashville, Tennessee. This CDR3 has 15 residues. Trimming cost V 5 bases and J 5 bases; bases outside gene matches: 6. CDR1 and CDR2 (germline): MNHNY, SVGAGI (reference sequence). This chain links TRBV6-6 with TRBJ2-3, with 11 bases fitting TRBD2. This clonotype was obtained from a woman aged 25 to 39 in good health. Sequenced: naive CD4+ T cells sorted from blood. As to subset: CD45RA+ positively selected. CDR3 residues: CASSEISGRGDTQYF. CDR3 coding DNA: TGTGCCAGCAGTGAGATTAGCGGGAGGGGAGATACGCAGTATTTT.